This T cell receptor beta chain appears in the sequencing data of a study of OX40 agonist ivuxolimab in advanced cancers. Study-wide context: Ivuxolimab was a fully human IgG2 agonistic monoclonal antibody targeting the costimulatory receptor OX40 (CD134). The point of sequencing TCRbeta in the periphery was to test whether ivuxolimab changed TCR sequence diversity and drove clonal T-cell expansion. Prior anti-PD-1, anti-PD-L1 or anti-CTLA-4 therapy was permitted, and approximately 40% of dose-escalation patients had received checkpoint inhibitors. A male proportion of under 85% and a mean age of around 60 years, ranging from roughly 20 to 80, were recorded for the dose-escalation cohort. Intravenous ivuxolimab was administered to patients every 2 weeks at six dose levels: 0.01, 0.1, 0.3, 1.5, 3 and 10 mg/kg. Of the 50 or so patients in dose escalation, around 19 had hepatocellular carcinoma, about 15 had melanoma, 9 had renal cell carcinoma and 9 had head and neck cancer. Three dose-escalation patients achieved partial responses, one with hepatocellular carcinoma and two with cutaneous melanoma. The paper describes the monotherapy dose-escalation part (N = 52 patients) of the phase I trial of ivuxolimab.

Overall results and qualifications from the work: After ivuxolimab, more expanded clones were found on average in CD8+ T cells than in CD4+ T cells. Antigen specificity was not determined for the clonally expanded peripheral T cells. Low levels of normalized T-cell clonal expansion were also seen in some patients who did not respond. At doses of 0.1 to 3.0 mg/kg, clonal expansion of both CD4+ and CD8+ T cells in blood was seen between baseline and week 6. In the 0.1-3.0 mg/kg groups, partial responders were among the patients with the lowest normalized peripheral clonal expansion, particularly in CD8+ T cells.

In regard to this clone: The antigen it recognizes is unknown. Nothing much larger sits one base from this clone, and base qualities are not available.

The trial excluded patients who had a history of autoimmune disease or who were on systemic immunosuppression. Peripheral blood for TCR sequencing was drawn from every dose cohort at baseline, at cycle 4 day 1 and at cycle 7 day 1. The samples were drawn from a first-in-human, open-label, multicenter phase I dose-escalation trial of ivuxolimab. The trial enrolled adults with locally advanced or metastatic head and neck squamous cell, hepatocellular, melanoma or renal cell carcinoma. CD4+ and CD8+ T cells were sorted separately from peripheral blood before TCR sequencing. Genomic DNA was extracted from sorted cells for sequencing of the TCRbeta CDR3 region. The immunoSEQ Assay was used for sequencing of TCRbeta CDR3 regions. Sourced from immuneACCESS, this table was stored by TCRdb with only in-frame sequences that have V and J called. A share of the clones is absent; for the studies checked, an unresolved V gene accounts for under half, and the remainder has no known explanation. The sample data list 50,000 or so clones, and 88% of these were observed just once. 3% to 3.5% of the sample comes from the top ten.

The germline V gene yields SGHRS for CDR1 and YFSETQ for CDR2. Spanning cysteine to phenylalanine, the CDR3 consists of 16 amino acids. The kept DNA is CDR3 alone, 48 bases in frame from the first base. V sheds 4 bases and J sheds 1 base, leaving 15 bases between their ends. This TCR was recovered from an adult with an advanced solid tumor such as melanoma, head and neck, liver or kidney cancer. Source: CD4+ or CD8+ T cells sorted from blood, taken in a trial of the OX40 agonist ivuxolimab. The chain employs TRBV5-1 and TRBJ1-3, with the D gene call left open. The CDR3 has the sequence CASSRSMPGSGNTIYF. Here is the DNA: TGCGCCAGCAGCCGCTCAATGCCAGGTTCTGGAAACACCATATATTTT.